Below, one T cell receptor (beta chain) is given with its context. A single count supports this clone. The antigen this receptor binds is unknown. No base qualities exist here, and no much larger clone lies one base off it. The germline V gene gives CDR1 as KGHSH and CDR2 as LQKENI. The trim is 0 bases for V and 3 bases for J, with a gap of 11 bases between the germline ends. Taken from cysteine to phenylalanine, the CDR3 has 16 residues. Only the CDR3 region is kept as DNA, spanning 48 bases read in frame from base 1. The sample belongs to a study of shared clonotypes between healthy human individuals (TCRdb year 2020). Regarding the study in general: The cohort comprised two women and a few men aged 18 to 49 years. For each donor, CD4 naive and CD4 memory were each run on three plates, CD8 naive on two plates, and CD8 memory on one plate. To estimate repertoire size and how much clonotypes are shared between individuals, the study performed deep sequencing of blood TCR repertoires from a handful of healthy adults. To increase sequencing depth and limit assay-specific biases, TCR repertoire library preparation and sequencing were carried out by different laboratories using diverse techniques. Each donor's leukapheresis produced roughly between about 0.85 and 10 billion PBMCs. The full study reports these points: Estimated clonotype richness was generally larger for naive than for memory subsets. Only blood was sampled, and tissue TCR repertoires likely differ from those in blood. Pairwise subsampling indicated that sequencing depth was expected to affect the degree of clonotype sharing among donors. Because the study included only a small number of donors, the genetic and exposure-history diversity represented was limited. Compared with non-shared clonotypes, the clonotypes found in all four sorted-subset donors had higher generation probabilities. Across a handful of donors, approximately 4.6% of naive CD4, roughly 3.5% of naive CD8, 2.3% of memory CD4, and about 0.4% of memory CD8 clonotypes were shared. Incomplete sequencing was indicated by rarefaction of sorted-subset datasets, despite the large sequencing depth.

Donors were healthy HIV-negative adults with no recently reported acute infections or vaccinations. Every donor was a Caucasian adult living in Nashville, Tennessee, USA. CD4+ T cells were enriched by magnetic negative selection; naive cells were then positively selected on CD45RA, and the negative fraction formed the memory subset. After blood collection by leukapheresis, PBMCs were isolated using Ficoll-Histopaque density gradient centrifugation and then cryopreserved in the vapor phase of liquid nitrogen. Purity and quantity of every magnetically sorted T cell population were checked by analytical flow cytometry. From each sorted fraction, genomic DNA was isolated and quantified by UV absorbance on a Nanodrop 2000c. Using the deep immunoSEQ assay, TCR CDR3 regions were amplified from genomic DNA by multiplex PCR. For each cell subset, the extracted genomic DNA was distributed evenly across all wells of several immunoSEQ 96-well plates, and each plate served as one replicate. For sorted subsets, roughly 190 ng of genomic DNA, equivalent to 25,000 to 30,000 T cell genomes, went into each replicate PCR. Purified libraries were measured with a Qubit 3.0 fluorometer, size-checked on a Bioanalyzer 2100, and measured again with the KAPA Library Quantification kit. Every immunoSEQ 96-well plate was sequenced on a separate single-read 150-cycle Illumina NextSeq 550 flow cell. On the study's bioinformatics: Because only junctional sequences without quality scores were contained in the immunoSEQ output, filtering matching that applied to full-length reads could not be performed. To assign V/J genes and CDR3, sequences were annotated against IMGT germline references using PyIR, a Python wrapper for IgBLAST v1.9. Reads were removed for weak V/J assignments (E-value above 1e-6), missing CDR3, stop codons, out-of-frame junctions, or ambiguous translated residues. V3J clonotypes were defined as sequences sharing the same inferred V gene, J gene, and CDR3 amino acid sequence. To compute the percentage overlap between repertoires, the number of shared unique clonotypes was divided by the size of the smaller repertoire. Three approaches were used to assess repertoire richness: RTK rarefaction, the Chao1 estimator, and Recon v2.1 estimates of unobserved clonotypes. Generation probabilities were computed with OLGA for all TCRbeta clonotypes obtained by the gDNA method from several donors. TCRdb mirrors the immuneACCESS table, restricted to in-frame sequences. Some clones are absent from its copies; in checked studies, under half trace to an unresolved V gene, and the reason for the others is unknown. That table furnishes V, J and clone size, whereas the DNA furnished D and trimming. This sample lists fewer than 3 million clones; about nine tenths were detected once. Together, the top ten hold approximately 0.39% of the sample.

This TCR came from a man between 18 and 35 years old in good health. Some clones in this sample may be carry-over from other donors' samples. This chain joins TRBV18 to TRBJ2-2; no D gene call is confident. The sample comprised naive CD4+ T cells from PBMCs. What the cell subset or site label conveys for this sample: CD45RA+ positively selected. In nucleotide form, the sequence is TGTGCCAGCTCACCACCGGGTCAGCTTTACACCGGGGAGCTGTTTTTT. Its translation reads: CASSPPGQLYTGELFF.